This TCR beta chain was captured by sequencing in a study of T-cell reconstitution after alpha-beta-depleted transplantation in children. Overall study findings and caveats: T-cell numbers and diversity, one year after transplant, stemmed largely from T cells that were newly produced. Recipient T cells and thymic progenitors that survived gave rise to the high TCRbeta diversity observed at day 60 in some patients. Where alpha-beta T cells came from about two months after transplant was reportedly several hundred expanded graft clones.

This sample's TCRbeta library carried unique molecular identifier barcodes. MiXCR was run by TCRdb on the PCR reads, yielding one entry per CDR3 protein. The table lists roughly 120,000 distinct CDR3 sequences, 20% to 25% of them singletons. The sample holds many counts of this clonotype. The antigen is unknown. The sample in question was PBMCs, mostly from graft donor cells, obtained 180 days after TCRalphabeta/CD19-depleted stem cell transplant. This receptor was taken from a male patient aged 2 to 10 who had a stem cell transplant for chronic granulomatous disease, so the T cells may come from the graft donor.

CDR3 loop: CASSQVGGAGETQYF. The DNA of the CDR3 is TGCGCCAGCAGCCAAGTTGGGGGTGCGGGGGAGACCCAGTACTTC. The V gene is TRBV4-1, the J gene TRBJ2-5; the D gene is possibly TRBD2 (6 bases). Trimming stripped 1 base from V and 5 bases from J, with 14 bases between. This CDR3 contains 15 residues. The germline V gene encodes CDR1 MGHRA and CDR2 YSYEKL.